This T cell receptor beta chain derives from a study of CD8 T cells in Susac syndrome. Study background: The Susac syndrome patients that were sequenced included roughly six with active disease and roughly eight in remission.

The recently defined diagnostic criteria for definite or probable disease were met by the Susac syndrome patients. Isolation of CD8+ and CD4+ T cells was performed negatively, whereas enrichment of TEMRA cells was done by FACS. Per the germline V gene, CDR1 is MNHEY and CDR2 is SMNVEV (reference sequence). CDR3 length equals 16 residues. The V segment lost 4 bases and the J segment 0 bases; nucleotides outside the gene matches: 5. Random hexamers were used to reverse transcribe roughly 0.5 to 1 ug of RNA. Across 54 Vbeta and 13 Jbeta, immunoSEQ multiplex PCR amplified TCR beta CDR3. TCRdb re-called the immunoSEQ multiplex PCR reads with MiXCR, one entry per CDR3 protein. There are some 200,000 distinct CDR3 sequences in the sample; approximately 95% occur only once, and 0.098% lies in the top ten.

Sequencing input: CD4+ T cells from PBMCs. This clonotype was sampled from a human donor with Susac syndrome. The rearrangement uses TRBV27 and TRBJ2-1; 8 positions agree with TRBD2. The CDR3 DNA is TGTGCCAGCAGTTCGGCCAGCGGGGGCTCCTACAATGAGCAGTTCTTC. The encoded protein is CASSSASGGSYNEQFF.